The clone carrying this T cell receptor (beta chain) showed up many times. The data were taken from a study of human T cells and chemical hapten exposure. TCRdb processed the RACE reads anew with MiXCR; each CDR3 protein has one entry. The table records about 85,000 distinct CDR3 sequences, approximately 10% of them present only once. This CDR3 is 16 amino acids long. V dropped 3 bases and J dropped 1 base, with 13 bases sitting between them. In germline, CDR1 is SGHVS, CDR2 FQNEAQ. The time point here: patch test 2, 6 weeks after DPC sensitization. Treatment meaning: therapeutic diphenylcyclopropenone sensitization with weekly scalp DPC.

V is TRBV7-8 and J is TRBJ1-3; D is ambiguous. This TCR came from a man aged 18 to 29 with alopecia areata. Some clones in this sample may be carry-over from other donors' samples. This material consisted of whole blood, taken in connection with sensitization to the hapten diphenylcyclopropenone (DPC). The CDR3 protein is CASSFREFRSGNTIYF. The CDR3 DNA reads TGTGCCAGCAGCTTCCGGGAGTTTCGTTCTGGAAACACCATATATTTT.